Listed here are 27 T cell receptor beta chains from one sample, sequenced in a study of cytotoxic CD8 clonotypes in ibrutinib-treated CLL. Generated by immunoSEQ multiplex PCR, the TCRdb table keeps only in-frame clones and is missing some. Here the sample spans roughly 38,000 clones, 49% being singletons. Material: PBMCs, obtained before ibrutinib treatment. The receptors shown here come from a human donor with chronic lymphocytic leukemia.

This clone was observed once. This rearrangement joins TRBV4-1 to TRBJ1-2; 11 positions match TRBD1. This CDR3 has 17 residues. With V trimmed by 6 bases and J by 6 bases, 15 bases remained unmatched. Germline V gene sequence: CDR1 MGHRA, CDR2 YSYEKL. The DNA for the CDR3 is TGCGCCAGCAGAATTAGTACCGGGACAGGGGGTAGGGATGGCTACACCTTC. This gives the protein CASRISTGTGGRDGYTF.

The V call is TRBV5-1, the J call TRBJ1-2; weak D call: TRBD1 (6 bases). The ends were cut back, 1 base at V and 0 bases at J, with 10 bases in the middle. Germline V CDR1 and CDR2: SGHRS, YFSETQ. This CDR3 spans 15 amino acids. CDR3 nucleotide sequence: TGCGCCAGCAGCTTGACACAGGGTCCTAACTATGGCTACACCTTC. Its translation: CASSLTQGPNYGYTF.

CDR3 in amino acids: CASRPPGLLYEQYF. CDR3 nucleotide sequence: TGTGCCAGCAGACCGCCGGGACTCCTCTACGAGCAGTACTTC. The chain has TRBV5-5 and TRBJ2-7; D perhaps matches TRBD2 (6 bases). V lost 5 bases, J lost 3 bases, and 15 bases lay in between. Germline V gene lookup returns CDR1 SGHKS and CDR2 YYEKEE (reference sequence). The CDR3 sequence is 14 residues long.

The table lists this clone with a few counts. The chain combines TRBV2 with TRBJ1-2; perhaps TRBD1 as D (6 bases). The V and J ends lost 6 bases and 0 bases respectively, with 11 bases between them. The CDR3 loop spans 14 amino acids. Germline V gene lookup returns CDR1 SNHLY and CDR2 FYNNEI. CDR3 nucleotide sequence: TGTGCCAGCAGGACAGGCCTTTCTAACTATGGCTACACCTTC. Protein: CASRTGLSNYGYTF.

This clone was seen a few times. The rearrangement joins TRBV6-5 to TRBJ1-5; no definite D call. V shed 2 bases and J shed 1 base, with 6 bases lying between them. The CDR3 has 14 amino acids. In germline, CDR1 is MNHEY, CDR2 SVGAGI. The CDR3 region has the DNA TGTGCCAGCAGTTACCCCGAGAGCAATCAGCCCCAGCATTTT. It is translated as CASSYPESNQPQHF.

The chain is built from TRBV28 and TRBJ2-2; D gene uncertain. V dropped 7 bases and J dropped 4 bases, with 19 bases sitting between them. The CDR3 sequence is 16 residues long. Per germline, CDR1 MDHEN and CDR2 SYDVKM. The CDR3 region is CASTYTPPHGTGELFF. The CDR3 DNA sequence: TGTGCCAGCACCTATACCCCCCCCCATGGCACCGGGGAGCTGTTTTTT.

V usage is TRBV28 and J usage is TRBJ1-3, with a possible D match to TRBD1 (6 bases). Trimming left V 7 bases short and J 2 bases short, with 12 bases between. The CDR3 runs to 14 residues. The germline V gene encodes CDR1 MDHEN and CDR2 SYDVKM. The CDR3 loop is CASTKGQTGNTIYF. DNA of the CDR3: TGTGCCAGCACCAAAGGACAGACTGGAAACACCATATATTTT.

The chain is built from TRBV19 and TRBJ2-7; possible D gene TRBD1, 6 bases. V was shortened by 1 base and J by 2 bases, with 12 bases between the two germline ends. The CDR3 is 15 amino acids. Germline CDR1 and CDR2: LNHDA and SQIVND (reference sequence). CDR3 DNA sequence: TGTGCCAGTAGTATAGTAGGGGGTCGACCCTACGAGCAGTACTTC. Translating it yields CASSIVGGRPYEQYF.

This chain links TRBV7-8 with TRBJ2-2; D unclear. Germline V gene data show CDR1 as SGHVS and CDR2 as FQNEAQ. The length of the CDR3 is 15 residues. The V gene lost 2 bases and the J gene lost 1 base, with 8 bases spanning the gap. In DNA, the CDR3 is TGTGCCAGCAGCTTAACCCCCATGAACACCGGGGAGCTGTTTTTT. It specifies CASSLTPMNTGELFF.

This clone was observed a handful of times. The rearrangement uses TRBV19 and TRBJ1-1; TRBD1 aligns across 7 bases. With 6 bases clipped from V and 1 base from J, the junction kept 5 bases outside the gene matches. Germline assignment: CDR1 LNHDA and CDR2 SQIVND (reference sequence). The CDR3 is 14 residues long. The CDR3 spells CASRFQGGNTEAFF. The CDR3 nucleotides read TGTGCCAGTAGGTTTCAGGGGGGGAACACTGAAGCTTTCTTT. The variable domain in full, completed from reference TRBV19 and TRBJ1-1, reads DGGITQSPKYLFRKEGQNVTLSCEQNLNHDAMYWYRQDPGQGLRLIYYSQIVNDFQKGDIAEGYSVSREKKESFPLTVTSAQKNPTAFYLCASRFQGGNTEAFFGQGTRLTVV.

A few counts support this clone. The chain uses TRBV9 and TRBJ2-1; either TRBD1 or TRBD2 may fit D (5 bases each). The length of the CDR3 is 13 residues. The ends were cut back, 3 bases at V and 12 bases at J, with 16 bases in the middle. CDR1 and CDR2 from the germline V gene are SGDLS and YYNGEE. This CDR3 reads CASSGDEGYGQFF. DNA for the CDR3: TGTGCCAGCAGCGGGGACGAGGGCTATGGGCAGTTCTTC.

The rearrangement uses TRBV19 and TRBJ2-3; 10 positions match TRBD2. V shed 5 bases and J 1 base; nucleotides not matched to a gene: 6. The CDR3 extends over 16 amino acids. Germline CDR1 LNHDA, CDR2 SQIVND (reference sequence). In DNA, the CDR3 is TGTGCCAGTAGTCCACTAGCGGGAAGGCGCACAGATACGCAGTATTTT. The encoded protein is CASSPLAGRRTDTQYF.

This clone was observed once. The V call is TRBV6-6, the J call TRBJ1-1, with D possibly TRBD1 on 5 matching bases. Trimming cost V 6 bases and J 2 bases, with 10 bases left between them. Germline CDR1 reads MNHNY; CDR2 reads SVGAGI (reference sequence). The CDR3 loop spans 13 amino acids. The CDR3 nucleotides are TGTGCCAGCAGCCGTCAGGGAAACACTGAAGCTTTCTTT. Amino acids: CASSRQGNTEAFF.

This clone occurred a few times. This chain links TRBV19 with TRBJ1-6; no clear D gene. V was cut by 1 base and J by 10 bases, with 11 bases left in between. CDR1 LNHDA and CDR2 SQIVND come from the germline V gene (reference sequence). The CDR3 extends over 14 amino acids. In DNA form, the CDR3 reads TGTGCCAGTAGTATAGTGGGTGGGGAATCACCCCTCCACTTT. Encoded protein: CASSIVGGESPLHF.

This clone was detected only once. This sequence joins TRBV9 and TRBJ2-7; D assignment may be TRBD1 or TRBD2 (7 bases each). Germline V CDR1 and CDR2: SGDLS, YYNGEE. Trimming cost V 3 bases and J 3 bases, with 16 bases left between them. The CDR3 is 15 residues long. CDR3 nucleotides: TGTGCCAGCAGCGAAGGGGGGGGACAGAACTACGAGCAGTACTTC. Translating it yields CASSEGGGQNYEQYF.

V is TRBV5-6 and J is TRBJ1-1, with D unclear. Per germline, CDR1 SGHDT and CDR2 YYEEEE. V lost 0 bases and J 0 bases, leaving 6 bases between the germline ends. This CDR3 is 14 amino acids long. CDR3 protein: CASSLVQLNTEAFF. The CDR3 DNA follows: TGTGCCAGCAGCTTGGTACAGTTGAACACTGAAGCTTTCTTT. The full variable domain, in which reference TRBV5-6 and TRBJ1-1 provide the parts outside the CDR3, is DAGVTQSPTHLIKTRGQQVTLRCSPKSGHDTVSWYQQALGQGPQFIFQYYEEEERQRGNFPDRFSGHQFPNYSSELNVNALLLGDSALYLCASSLVQLNTEAFFGQGTRLTVV.

The sample holds one count of this clone. This chain uses TRBV7-8 with TRBJ1-5, with D hard to call. Germline CDR1 SGHVS, CDR2 FQNEAQ. There are 15 residues in the CDR3. Deletions cut 0 bases from V and 0 bases from J, with 6 bases between. The CDR3 region is CASSLAGNSNQPQHF. The CDR3 bases are TGTGCCAGCAGCTTAGCGGGCAATAGCAATCAGCCCCAGCATTTT.

The CDR3: CASSSPALLGGGTDTQYF. The DNA for the CDR3 is TGTGCCAGCAGCTCTCCGGCCCTTCTGGGCGGCGGCACAGATACGCAGTATTTT. The chain has TRBV5-6 and TRBJ2-3; D unclear. The CDR3 runs 18 residues. Per the germline V gene, CDR1 is SGHDT and CDR2 is YYEEEE. Trimming pared 3 bases from V and 1 base from J, leaving 21 bases between.

The CDR3 nucleotides are TGTGCCAGCACCAACGGGGGACTGGGGAATTCACCCCTCCACTTT. As protein: CASTNGGLGNSPLHF. V and J are TRBV5-6 and TRBJ1-6, with TRBD1 as a possible D gene (5 bases). The V gene lost 6 bases and the J gene lost 7 bases, with 17 bases spanning the gap. Germline-derived CDR1 and CDR2 are SGHDT and YYEEEE. The CDR3 has 15 residues. Complete variable domain (other parts from reference TRBV5-6 and TRBJ1-6): DAGVTQSPTHLIKTRGQQVTLRCSPKSGHDTVSWYQQALGQGPQFIFQYYEEEERQRGNFPDRFSGHQFPNYSSELNVNALLLGDSALYLCASTNGGLGNSPLHFGNGTRLTVT.

This clone is medium-sized in the sample. The genes are TRBV10-1 and TRBJ1-1; the D gene is possibly TRBD1 (6 bases). CDR3 length equals 13 residues. The V end lost 8 bases, the J end lost 2 bases, and 12 bases lay between the germline ends. Germline V gene lookup returns CDR1 WNHNN and CDR2 SYGVQD (reference sequence). CDR3 sequence reads: CASWRQENTEAFF. As DNA, the CDR3 is TGCGCCAGCTGGCGACAGGAAAACACTGAAGCTTTCTTT.

This clone was seen a handful of times. The chain uses TRBV7-6 and TRBJ2-7; D not resolved. Trimming took 6 bases from V and 3 from J, leaving 6 bases between them. CDR3 length equals 11 residues. Germline CDR1 reads SGHVS; CDR2 reads FNYEAQ. The CDR3 here is CASRASYEQYF. CDR3 DNA sequence: TGTGCCAGCAGGGCTAGCTACGAGCAGTACTTC. Using reference TRBV7-6 and TRBJ2-7 for the parts outside the CDR3, the full variable domain is GAGVSQSPRYKVTKRGQDVALRCDPISGHVSLYWYRQALGQGPEFLTYFNYEAQQDKSGLPNDRFSAERPEGSISTLTIQRTEQRDSAMYRCASRASYEQYFGPGTRLTVT.

The genes are TRBV2 and TRBJ1-2; D is possibly TRBD1 (5 bases). The CDR3 consists of 13 residues. Germline V gene sequence: CDR1 SNHLY, CDR2 FYNNEI. With 5 bases removed from V and 5 bases from J, the gap between germline ends came to 12 bases. This CDR3 reads CASSRDFQYGYTF. Written as DNA, the CDR3 is TGTGCCAGCAGTCGGGACTTCCAATATGGCTACACCTTC. Using reference TRBV2 and TRBJ1-2 for the parts outside the CDR3, the full variable domain is EPEVTQTPSHQVTQMGQEVILRCVPISNHLYFYWYRQILGQKVEFLVSFYNNEISEKSEIFDDQFSVERPDGSNFTLKIRSTKLEDSAMYFCASSRDFQYGYTFGSGTRLTVV.

The chain carries TRBV18 and TRBJ2-2, with D possibly matching TRBD1 (6 bases). Trimming stripped 4 bases from V and 1 base from J, with 13 bases between. The CDR3 consists of 16 residues. The V gene's germline CDR1 is KGHSH and CDR2 LQKENI. CDR3 DNA: TGTGCCAGCTCACGCCCGGGACAAAGGAACACCGGGGAGCTGTTTTTT. Residues: CASSRPGQRNTGELFF. The whole variable domain, filled in from reference TRBV18 and TRBJ2-2, reads NAGVMQNPRHLVRRRGQEARLRCSPMKGHSHVYWYRQLPEEGLKFMVYLQKENIIDESGMPKERFSAEFPKEGPSILRIQQVVRGDSAAYFCASSRPGQRNTGELFFGEGSRLTVL.

The chain employs TRBV6-5 and TRBJ1-1; no firm D call. Germline-derived CDR1 and CDR2 are MNHEY and SVGAGI. The CDR3 has 11 residues. Trimming left V 6 bases short and J 10 bases short, with 12 bases between. CDR3 region: CASRAADRAFF. CDR3 coding DNA: TGTGCCAGCAGGGCCGCCGATCGAGCTTTCTTT.

Here the CDR3 reads CASSPVGDTPYEQYF. The CDR3 nucleotides read TGTGCCAGCAGCCCTGTGGGGGATACCCCCTACGAGCAGTACTTC. J is TRBJ2-7 and V is TRBV5-5, with D perhaps being TRBD1 or TRBD2 (5 bases each). The CDR3 is made up of 15 amino acids. Between the trimmed V and J ends, which lost 4 bases and 2 bases, there was a span of 16 bases. CDR1 is SGHKS and CDR2 is YYEKEE in the germline V gene (reference sequence).

The rearrangement joins TRBV5-6 to TRBJ2-1; 8 nucleotides align to TRBD1. The V gene end was trimmed by 0 bases and the J gene end by 9 bases; junction bases not matched to a gene: 8. The CDR3 is 15 residues long. Germline loops: CDR1 SGHDT, CDR2 YYEEEE. CDR3 DNA sequence: TGTGCCAGCAGCTTGGGGACAGGGAAGATAGGTGAGCAGTTCTTC. It encodes CASSLGTGKIGEQFF.

This chain connects TRBV27 to TRBJ2-1; possibly TRBD1 or TRBD2 for D (6 bases each). The CDR3 contains 17 residues. The V end was cut by 6 bases, the J end by 4 bases, with 22 bases between. Germline V gene lookup returns CDR1 MNHEY and CDR2 SMNVEV (reference sequence). CDR3 sequence reads: CASSFPGAVSGYNEQFF. The CDR3 DNA is TGTGCCAGCAGCTTCCCGGGGGCGGTGTCGGGGTACAATGAGCAGTTCTTC.